This T cell receptor beta chain appears in the sequencing data of a study of shared clonotypes between healthy human individuals. Profiling relied on immunoSEQ multiplex PCR, and the TCRdb table lists in-frame clones only, not all of them. The profile shows 2 million to 2.5 million clones, 85% to 95% of them singletons. Germline lookup yields CDR1 SGHNT and CDR2 YENEEA. J gave up 4 bases and V 5 bases, and 17 bases lay outside the gene matches. This CDR3 has 18 residues. Material: naive CD4+ T cells from PBMCs. The subset denotes: CD45RA+ positively selected. The chain employs TRBV11-3 and TRBJ2-5; TRBD2 agrees at 9 bases. This clonotype was sampled from a man between 18 and 29 years old in good health. Some clones in this sample may be carry-over from other donors' samples. The CDR3 is CASSARSGGRAGGETQYF. In nucleotides, the CDR3 is TGTGCCAGCAGCGCCCGGTCTGGCGGGAGGGCCGGAGGAGAGACCCAGTACTTC.